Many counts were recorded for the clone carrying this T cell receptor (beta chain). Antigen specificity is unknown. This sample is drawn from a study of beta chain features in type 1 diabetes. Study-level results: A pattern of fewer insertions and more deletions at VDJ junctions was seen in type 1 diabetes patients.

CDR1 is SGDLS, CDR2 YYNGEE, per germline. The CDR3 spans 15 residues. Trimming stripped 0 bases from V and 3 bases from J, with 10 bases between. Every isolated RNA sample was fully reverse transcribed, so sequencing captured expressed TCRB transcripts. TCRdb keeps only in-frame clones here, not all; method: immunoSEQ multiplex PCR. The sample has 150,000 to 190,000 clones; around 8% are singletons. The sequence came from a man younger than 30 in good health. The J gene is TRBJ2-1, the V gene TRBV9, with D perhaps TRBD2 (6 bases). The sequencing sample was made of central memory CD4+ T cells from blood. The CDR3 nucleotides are TGTGCCAGCAGCGTAGGGCTAGCGCGCTACAATGAGCAGTTCTTC. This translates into CASSVGLARYNEQFF.